Sequencing of this T cell receptor beta chain was carried out in a study of regulatory T cells in long-lasting Graves disease. About the study: Recently diagnosed Graves' patients had received antithyroid drugs for under 3 months.

This clonotype was seen more than once but under ten times. Sample time point: newly diagnosed GD, antithyroid drugs for less than 3 months. Making the TCR library involved RNA that had been extracted from PBMCs. Researchers made TCR beta libraries by using iRepertoire HTBI primers and running Arm-PCR on CDR3 regions. TCRdb fed the multiplex PCR reads into MiXCR, producing one record per CDR3 protein. This table has 500,000 or so distinct CDR3 sequences, approximately 16% appearing once. Germline-derived CDR1 and CDR2 are DFQATT and SNEGSKA (reference sequence). The CDR3 extends over 15 amino acids. V shed 6 bases and J 3 bases; nucleotides not matched to a gene: 12. These same data were also listed under a study on T cells in Graves' hyperthyroidism and ophthalmopathy.

The sequence came from a woman aged 40 to 65 with Graves disease. The sample in question was peripheral blood mononuclear cells (PBMCs), obtained at new diagnosis, from a patient treated with antithyroid drugs. V and J are TRBV20-1 and TRBJ2-3; the match to TRBD1 covers 7 bases. CDR3 nucleotides: TGCAGTGCAGCCGAGAGGGGGCCTGGGACAGATACGCAGTATTTT. The encoded protein is CSAAERGPGTDTQYF.